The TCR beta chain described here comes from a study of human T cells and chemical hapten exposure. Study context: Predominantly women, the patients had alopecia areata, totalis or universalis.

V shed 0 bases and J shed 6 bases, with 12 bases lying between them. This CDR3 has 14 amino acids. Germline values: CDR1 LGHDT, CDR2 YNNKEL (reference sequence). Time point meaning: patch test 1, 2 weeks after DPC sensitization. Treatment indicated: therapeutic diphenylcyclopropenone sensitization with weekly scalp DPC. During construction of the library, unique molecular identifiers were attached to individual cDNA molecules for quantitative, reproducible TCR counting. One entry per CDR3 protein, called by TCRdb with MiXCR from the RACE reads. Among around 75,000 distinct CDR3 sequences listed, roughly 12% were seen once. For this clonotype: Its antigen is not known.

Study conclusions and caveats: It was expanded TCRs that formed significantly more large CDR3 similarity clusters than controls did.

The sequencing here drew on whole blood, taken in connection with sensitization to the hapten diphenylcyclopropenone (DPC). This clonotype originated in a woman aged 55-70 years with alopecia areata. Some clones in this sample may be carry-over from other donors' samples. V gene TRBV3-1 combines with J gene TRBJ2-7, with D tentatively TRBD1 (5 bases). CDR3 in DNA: TGTGCCAGCAGCCAAGATATGGGGCCGCGCGAGCAGTACTTC. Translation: CASSQDMGPREQYF.